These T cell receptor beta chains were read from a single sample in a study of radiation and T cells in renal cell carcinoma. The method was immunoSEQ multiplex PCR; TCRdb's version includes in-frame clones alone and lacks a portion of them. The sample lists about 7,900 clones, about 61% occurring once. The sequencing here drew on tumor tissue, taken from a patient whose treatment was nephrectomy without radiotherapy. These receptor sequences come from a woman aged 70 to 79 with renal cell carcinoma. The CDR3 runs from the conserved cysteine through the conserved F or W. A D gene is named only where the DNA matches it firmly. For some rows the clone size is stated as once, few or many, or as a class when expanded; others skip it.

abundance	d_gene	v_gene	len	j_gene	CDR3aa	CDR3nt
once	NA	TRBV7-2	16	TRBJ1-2	CASSRRAGSFNYGYTF	TGTGCCAGCAGCCGCCGGGCAGGGAGCTTTAACTATGGCTACACCTTC
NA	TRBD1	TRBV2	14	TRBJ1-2	CASSDKGAGYGYTF	TGTGCCAGCAGTGATAAGGGGGCGGGCTATGGCTACACCTTC
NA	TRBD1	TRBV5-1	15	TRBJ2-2	CASSKGADPTGELFF	TGCGCCAGCAGTAAGGGGGCAGACCCCACCGGGGAGCTGTTTTTT
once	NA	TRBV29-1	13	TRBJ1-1	CSVGGQANSKAFF	TGCAGCGTTGGGGGGCAGGCGAATAGTAAAGCTTTCTTT
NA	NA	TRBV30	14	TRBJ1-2	CAWSRDSQRSGYTF	TGTGCCTGGAGTCGGGACTCTCAAAGGTCCGGCTACACCTTC
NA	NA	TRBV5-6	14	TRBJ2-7	CASSRDLRVGEQYF	TGTGCCAGCAGCCGGGACCTAAGAGTGGGCGAGCAGTACTTC
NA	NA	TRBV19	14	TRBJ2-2	CASSIRGNTGELFF	TGTGCCAGTAGTATTAGGGGGAACACCGGGGAGCTGTTTTTT
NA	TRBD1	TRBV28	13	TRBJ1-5	CASTDRGGQPQHF	TGTGCCAGCACTGACAGGGGTGGGCAGCCCCAGCATTTT
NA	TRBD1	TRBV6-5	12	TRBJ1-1	CASSDRGRDAFF	TGTGCCAGCAGCGACAGGGGGCGAGATGCTTTCTTT
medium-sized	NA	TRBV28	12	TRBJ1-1	CASSIINTEAFF	TGTGCCAGCAGTATCATCAACACTGAAGCTTTCTTT
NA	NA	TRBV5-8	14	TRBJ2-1	CASSLLVRDNEQFF	TGTGCCAGCAGCTTGTTGGTCCGGGACAATGAGCAGTTCTTC
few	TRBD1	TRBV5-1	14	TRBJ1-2	CASGTGALNYGYTF	TGCGCCAGCGGGACAGGGGCCCTTAACTATGGCTACACCTTC
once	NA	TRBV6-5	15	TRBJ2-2	CASSPLGSSTGELFF	TGTGCCAGCAGTCCTCTCGGGTCCTCCACCGGGGAGCTGTTTTTT
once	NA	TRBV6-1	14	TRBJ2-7	CASKPDSKAYEQYF	TGTGCCAGCAAGCCTGACAGTAAAGCCTACGAGCAGTACTTC
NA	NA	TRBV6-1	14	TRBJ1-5	CASSGRTANQPQHF	TGTGCCAGCAGTGGCCGGACCGCCAATCAGCCCCAGCATTTT
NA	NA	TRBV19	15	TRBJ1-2	CASSMSEPGNYGYTF	TGTGCCAGTAGTATGTCAGAACCGGGAAACTATGGCTACACCTTC
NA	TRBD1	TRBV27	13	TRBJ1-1	CASRQTGRWEAFF	TGTGCCAGCAGACAGACAGGGCGGTGGGAAGCTTTCTTT
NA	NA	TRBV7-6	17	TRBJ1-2	CASSSRVYREGTYGYTF	TGTGCCAGCAGCTCAAGAGTCTACAGGGAGGGGACCTATGGCTACACCTTC
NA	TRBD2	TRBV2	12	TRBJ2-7	CASTAGAYEQYF	TGTGCCAGCACAGCGGGGGCCTACGAGCAGTACTTC
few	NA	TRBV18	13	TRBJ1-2	CASSPVGDYGYTF	TGTGCCAGCTCACCAGTCGGGGACTATGGCTACACCTTC
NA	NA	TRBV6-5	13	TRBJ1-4	CASSFQGGEKLFF	TGTGCCAGCAGTTTCCAGGGTGGTGAAAAACTGTTTTTT
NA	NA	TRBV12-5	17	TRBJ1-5	CASGQVLGERVTQPQHF	TGTGCTAGTGGTCAGGTCCTAGGGGAGAGGGTTACTCAGCCCCAGCATTTT
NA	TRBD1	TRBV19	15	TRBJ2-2	CASSRDRANTGELFF	TGTGCCAGTAGTAGGGACAGGGCGAACACCGGGGAGCTGTTTTTT
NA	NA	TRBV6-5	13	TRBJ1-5	CASSYPAEQPQHF	TGTGCCAGCAGTTACCCCGCTGAACAGCCCCAGCATTTT
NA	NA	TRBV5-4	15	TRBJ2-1	CASSSRTLGDGEQFF	TGTGCCAGCAGCTCAAGGACGCTTGGGGACGGTGAGCAGTTCTTC
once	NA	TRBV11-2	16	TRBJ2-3	CASSYDRGLRKDTQYF	TGTGCCAGCAGCTATGACCGGGGCCTGAGAAAAGATACGCAGTATTTT
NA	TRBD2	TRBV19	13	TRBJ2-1	CASSPTSGLEQFF	TGTGCCAGTAGTCCGACTAGCGGGTTGGAGCAGTTCTTC
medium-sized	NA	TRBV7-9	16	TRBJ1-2	CASTNLGSRPHYGYTF	TGTGCCAGCACCAATCTTGGGAGCAGGCCCCACTATGGCTACACCTTC
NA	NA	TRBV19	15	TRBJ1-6	CASRPVSSYNSPLHF	TGTGCCAGTAGGCCGGTGAGCTCCTATAATTCACCCCTCCACTTT
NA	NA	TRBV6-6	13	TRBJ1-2	CASSLADRYGYTF	TGTGCCAGCAGCCTGGCGGATCGCTATGGCTACACCTTC
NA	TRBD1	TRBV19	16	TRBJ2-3	CASSNPGQGSADTQYF	TGTGCCAGTAGTAATCCGGGACAGGGGTCCGCAGATACGCAGTATTTT
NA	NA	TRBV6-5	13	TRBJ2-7	CASRGLDSYEQYF	TGTGCCAGCAGAGGACTGGACTCCTACGAGCAGTACTTC
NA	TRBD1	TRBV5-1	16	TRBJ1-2	CASSPGGTALIDGYTF	TGCGCCAGCAGCCCGGGTGGGACAGCCCTGATAGATGGCTACACCTTC
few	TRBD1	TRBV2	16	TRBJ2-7	CASSFGDRGMSYEQYF	TGTGCCAGCAGTTTTGGGGACAGGGGAATGTCCTACGAGCAGTACTTC
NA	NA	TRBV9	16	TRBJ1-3	CASSERGDLSGNTIYF	TGTGCCAGCAGCGAGAGGGGGGACCTCTCTGGAAACACCATATATTTT
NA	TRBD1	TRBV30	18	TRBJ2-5	CAWSVRQGARSHQETQYF	TGTGCCTGGAGTGTACGACAGGGGGCGAGGTCTCACCAAGAGACCCAGTACTTC
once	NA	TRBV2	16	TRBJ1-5	CASRALQGHSNQPQHF	TGTGCCAGCAGAGCCTTACAGGGACATAGCAATCAGCCCCAGCATTTT
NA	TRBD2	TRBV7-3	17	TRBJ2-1	CASSLTSFGLAGSEQFF	TGTGCCAGCAGCTTAACGAGTTTTGGACTAGCGGGTTCCGAGCAGTTCTTC
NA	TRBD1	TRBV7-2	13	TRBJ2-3	CASSRKTGDTQYF	TGTGCCAGCAGCCGGAAGACAGGGGATACGCAGTATTTT